This T cell receptor (beta chain) emerged from a study of cytomegalovirus exposure and HLA in healthy donors. With 60 Vbeta and 13 Jbeta primers, the PCR was carried out. Data came from immunoSEQ multiplex PCR; TCRdb stores just in-frame clones and leaves some out. The repertoire table contains approximately 58,000 clones. J gave up 11 bases and V 4 bases, and 10 bases lay outside the gene matches. This CDR3 is built from 13 residues. In germline, CDR1 is SGHRS, CDR2 YFSETQ. Study results and limitations: Most TCR sequences were rare, but some public TCRs occurred in many donors.

A note on this clone: The antigen is undetermined.

The sample consisted of PBMCs. This chain uses TRBV5-1 with TRBJ1-1, with TRBD1 matching 8 bases. The clonotype originates from a man younger than 40 in good health and CMV-seropositive. The CDR3 spells CASSIGQGSVAFF. CDR3 DNA: TGCGCCAGCAGCATAGGACAGGGCTCGGTCGCTTTCTTT.